This passage covers 26 T cell receptor beta chains from one sample sequenced in a study of blood T cell repertoires in COVID-19. This table comes from immunoSEQ multiplex PCR, and its TCRdb copy is limited to in-frame clones, with some not included. This table has about 120,000 clones, roughly 80% appearing once. The source material was peripheral blood. Receptors originate from a man aged 50 to 59 with acute or convalescent COVID-19.

This clone turned up a few times. The identical CDR3 is also encoded by other nucleotide sequences in the sample. The rearrangement joins TRBV3-1 (or the pseudogene TRBV3-2) to TRBJ1-5; the D gene is possibly TRBD1 (6 bases). This CDR3 comprises 12 residues. Germline V gene lookup returns CDR1 LGHDT and CDR2 YNNKEL (reference sequence). Trimming pared 2 bases from V and 7 bases from J, leaving 6 bases between. The CDR3 protein is CASSQRGQPQHF. The CDR3 DNA reads as TGTGCCAGCAGCCAAAGGGGGCAGCCCCAGCATTTT.

The V gene is TRBV6-2 or TRBV6-3, the J gene TRBJ1-1; no firm D call. V dropped 5 bases and J dropped 0 bases, with 4 bases sitting between them. The CDR3 is 12 residues long. Germline V CDR1 and CDR2: MNHEY, SVGEGT. CDR3 sequence reads: CASSNMNTEAFF. The CDR3 nucleotides read TGTGCCAGCAGTAACATGAACACTGAAGCTTTCTTT.

The chain combines TRBV6-1 with TRBJ2-7, with 7 bases lining up with TRBD2. V lost 2 bases to trimming and J lost 6 bases; unmatched junction nucleotides: 4. Germline V gene lookup returns CDR1 MNHNS and CDR2 SASEGT. The length of the CDR3 is 13 residues. CDR3 DNA: TGTGCCAGCAGTGAACGGACTAGTAGCGAGCAGTACTTC. Protein sequence: CASSERTSSEQYF.

This clone was observed a few times. The chain joins TRBV29-1 to TRBJ2-7; a weak D match, TRBD1 (6 bases). This CDR3 contains 12 residues. Trimming removed 4 bases at V and 2 bases at J, with 9 bases between. Germline loops: CDR1 SQVTM, CDR2 ANQGSEA. CDR3 region: CSVAWTAYEQYF. The CDR3 nucleotides read TGCAGCGTTGCATGGACAGCCTACGAGCAGTACTTC.

This clone appeared a single time. The chain is built from TRBV5-1 and TRBJ2-7; TRBD2 aligns across 7 bases. CDR3 length: 15 residues. V trimming: 4 bases; J trimming: 2 bases; junction bases outside the gene matches: 9. Germline loops: CDR1 SGHRS, CDR2 YFSETQ. The CDR3 here is CASSPRGRGTYEQYF. DNA for the CDR3: TGCGCCAGCAGCCCCAGAGGGCGGGGGACCTACGAGCAGTACTTC. Supplemented by reference TRBV5-1 and TRBJ2-7, the full variable domain reads KAGVTQTPRYLIKTRGQQVTLSCSPISGHRSVSWYQQTPGQGLQFLFEYFSETQRNKGNFPGRFSGRQFSNSRSEMNVSTLELGDSALYLCASSPRGRGTYEQYFGPGTRLTVT.

This clone showed up just a few times. The rearrangement joins TRBV5-6 to TRBJ2-3; 9 bases align to TRBD1. The CDR3 runs 14 residues. V shed 4 bases and J 6 bases; nucleotides not matched to a gene: 6. Per germline, CDR1 SGHDT and CDR2 YYEEEE. The CDR3 DNA reads as TGTGCCAGCAGCATCGGACAGGGGATGGATACGCAGTATTTT. Protein product: CASSIGQGMDTQYF.

Details on this clone: This sample includes further DNA sequences coding for the same CDR3. V and J are TRBV2 and TRBJ2-2; 10 bases map to TRBD1. The ends lost 6 bases at V and 5 bases at J; junction bases unmatched: 6. Germline V CDR1 and CDR2: SNHLY, FYNNEI. This CDR3 has 15 residues. The CDR3 region is CASSAGQGGTGELFF. CDR3 DNA sequence: TGTGCCAGCAGCGCCGGACAGGGGGGAACCGGGGAGCTGTTTTTT.

This sequence joins TRBV6-5 and TRBJ1-5; D gene ambiguous. The V gene's germline CDR1 is MNHEY and CDR2 SVGAGI. This CDR3 comprises 15 residues. Between the trimmed V and J ends, which lost 7 bases and 5 bases, there was a span of 18 bases. CDR3 in DNA: TGTGCCAGCACCCTTACTGATTCTCGGGATCAGCCCCAGCATTTT. Translating gives CASTLTDSRDQPQHF.

The chain carries TRBV19 and TRBJ2-7; 7 bases agree with TRBD1. Germline assignment: CDR1 LNHDA and CDR2 SQIVND (reference sequence). J gave up 2 bases and V 3 bases, and 4 bases lay outside the gene matches. This CDR3 contains 14 residues. DNA of the CDR3: TGTGCCAGTAGTATCACAGGGGCCCCCTACGAGCAGTACTTC. It is translated as CASSITGAPYEQYF.

This clone was detected only once. The chain employs TRBV5-1 and TRBJ2-5; 11 bases align to TRBD2. Germline V CDR1 and CDR2: SGHRS, YFSETQ. The CDR3 contains 16 residues. Germline trimming cut 4 bases from V and 7 bases from J; bases unmatched to any gene: 12. The CDR3 DNA is TGCGCCAGCAGCATAGGGACTAGCGGTGGTCCAGGGACCCAGTACTTC. Its protein product is CASSIGTSGGPGTQYF.

The chain couples TRBV7-9 to TRBJ1-5, with a tentative D call TRBD1 (6 bases). Germline V gives CDR1 SEHNR, CDR2 FQNEAQ (reference sequence). V was cut by 3 bases and J by 2 bases, with 11 bases left in between. This CDR3 contains 15 residues. The chain's CDR3 is CASSLAAGGNQPQHF. As DNA, the CDR3 is TGTGCCAGCAGCTTGGCGGCAGGGGGCAATCAGCCCCAGCATTTT.

The chain uses TRBV7-8 and TRBJ2-1, with D hard to call. Germline V gene sequence: CDR1 SGHVS, CDR2 FQNEAQ. V dropped 5 bases and J dropped 0 bases, with 14 bases sitting between them. The CDR3 has 16 amino acids. The CDR3 spells CASSPRGQSSYNEQFF. The DNA for the CDR3 is TGTGCCAGCAGCCCCCGTGGCCAAAGCTCCTACAATGAGCAGTTCTTC.

V and J are TRBV5-1 and TRBJ2-7, with D perhaps matching TRBD1 (5 bases). The V end was cut by 1 base, the J end by 1 base, with 15 bases between. CDR3 length: 16 residues. Per the germline V gene, CDR1 is SGHRS and CDR2 is YFSETQ. The chain's CDR3 is CASSLTGRTTSYEQYF. In DNA, the CDR3 is TGCGCCAGCAGCTTGACAGGCCGTACTACATCCTACGAGCAGTACTTC.

The rearrangement links TRBV11-2 to TRBJ2-5; tentatively, D is TRBD2 (7 bases). CDR1 and CDR2 from the germline V gene are SGHAT and FQNNGV. The CDR3 loop spans 16 amino acids. With 1 base removed from V and 5 bases from J, the gap between germline ends came to 17 bases. CDR3 loop: CASSLAAAGAGETQYF. The CDR3 nucleotides read TGTGCCAGCAGCTTAGCCGCCGCGGGGGCAGGGGAGACCCAGTACTTC.

This clone was picked up a small number of times. The genes are TRBV7-8 and TRBJ1-1, with unresolved D. The CDR3 is 14 residues long. Germline V CDR1 and CDR2: SGHVS, FQNEAQ. V lost 5 bases and J 1 base, leaving 11 bases between the germline ends. The CDR3 DNA reads TGTGCCAGCAGCAAGCACCGGGAGAACACTGAAGCTTTCTTT. This translates into CASSKHRENTEAFF.

Only a few counts were recorded for this clone. This sequence joins TRBV5-1 and TRBJ2-2, with 9 bases fitting TRBD2. Germline CDR1 and CDR2: SGHRS and YFSETQ. The CDR3 contains 19 residues. Trimming took 2 bases from V and 1 from J; bases not matched to a gene: 12. The CDR3 region has the DNA TGCGCCAGCAGCTTCATCGGCATGACTAGCGGAGGGAACACCGGGGAGCTGTTTTTT. Translating gives CASSFIGMTSGGNTGELFF.

This clone was seen a handful of times. This chain connects TRBV19 to TRBJ1-1; D not resolved. V gave up 3 bases and J gave up 0 bases, with 11 bases separating them. CDR3 length: 15 amino acids. Germline assignment: CDR1 LNHDA and CDR2 SQIVND (reference sequence). This CDR3 is CASSIRPNLNTEAFF. In nucleotides, the CDR3 is TGTGCCAGTAGTATCAGGCCTAATCTGAACACTGAAGCTTTCTTT.

V usage is TRBV5-4 and J usage is TRBJ1-2, with 7 bases lining up with TRBD1. The CDR3 is made up of 14 amino acids. Germline CDR1 and CDR2: SGHNT and YYREEE (reference sequence). Trimming removed 4 bases from V and 0 bases from J; junction bases left unmatched: 3. CDR3 DNA: TGTGCCAGCAGCCCGGGACAGTCTAACTATGGCTACACCTTC. This codes for CASSPGQSNYGYTF.

The V and J genes are TRBV19 and TRBJ1-2; 8 nucleotides match TRBD1. Germline trimming cut 10 bases from V and 2 bases from J; bases unmatched to any gene: 15. CDR1 LNHDA and CDR2 SQIVND come from the germline V gene (reference sequence). This CDR3 comprises 16 residues. The CDR3 spells CANTRGVTGENYGYTF. The CDR3 region has the DNA TGTGCCAATACTCGGGGGGTGACAGGGGAGAACTATGGCTACACCTTC.

In this sample, this clone turned up a few times. This sequence joins TRBV2 and TRBJ2-1, with 7 bases aligning to TRBD1. Germline loops: CDR1 SNHLY, CDR2 FYNNEI. The CDR3 is made up of 15 amino acids. V lost 6 bases and J lost 0; bases outside the gene matches: 5. The CDR3 spells CASRAGGSSYNEQFF. The DNA of the CDR3 is TGTGCCAGCAGGGCAGGGGGTAGCTCCTACAATGAGCAGTTCTTC.

The rearrangement uses TRBV2 and TRBJ1-5, with a tentative D call TRBD1 (6 bases). V shed 5 bases and J shed 5 bases, with 16 bases lying between them. Germline CDR1 SNHLY, CDR2 FYNNEI. The CDR3 sequence is 15 residues long. Here the CDR3 DNA reads TGTGCCAGCAGTTCTACAGGGAGGGAGGATCAGCCCCAGCATTTT. This codes for CASSSTGREDQPQHF.

This chain connects TRBV18 to TRBJ2-3; 10 bases agree with TRBD1. CDR3 length equals 17 residues. Germline values: CDR1 KGHSH, CDR2 LQKENI. With V trimmed by 4 bases and J by 0 bases, 7 bases remained unmatched. CDR3 protein: CASSLRQTGGSTDTQYF. The DNA of the CDR3 is TGTGCCAGCTCACTTCGTCAGACAGGGGGCAGCACAGATACGCAGTATTTT.

The chain carries TRBV28 and TRBJ2-7, with 8 bases identical to TRBD1. The CDR3 has 14 residues. The ends lost 3 bases at V and 5 bases at J; junction bases unmatched: 6. From germline, CDR1 is MDHEN and CDR2 SYDVKM. CDR3 loop: CASSLDRALDEQYF. CDR3 sequence (DNA): TGTGCCAGCAGTTTGGACAGGGCTCTCGACGAGCAGTACTTC.

V is TRBV28 and J is TRBJ1-2; D remains unclear. Germline-derived CDR1 and CDR2 are MDHEN and SYDVKM. V was clipped by 5 bases and J by 5 bases, with 12 bases between them. The CDR3 length is 13 residues. The CDR3 protein is CASSSTEAYGYTF. The CDR3 bases are TGTGCCAGCAGTAGTACAGAAGCTTATGGCTACACCTTC.

The V call is TRBV5-4, the J call TRBJ2-3; 9 nucleotides line up with TRBD2. There are 15 residues in the CDR3. Germline V gene sequence: CDR1 SGHNT, CDR2 YYREEE (reference sequence). Germline trimming cut 1 base from V and 1 base from J; bases unmatched to any gene: 1. This CDR3 is CASSLSSGGTDTQYF. As DNA, the CDR3 is TGTGCCAGCAGCTTGTCTAGCGGGGGCACAGATACGCAGTATTTT.

The chain is built from TRBV7-8 and TRBJ1-5; D is unresolved. CDR3 length: 16 residues. Germline values: CDR1 SGHVS, CDR2 FQNEAQ. V was cut by 5 bases and J by 2 bases, with 16 bases left in between. The CDR3 loop is CASSLRRVGGNQPQHF. The CDR3 DNA follows: TGTGCCAGCAGCCTCAGGCGGGTCGGTGGCAATCAGCCCCAGCATTTT. The full variable domain, its missing parts supplied by reference TRBV7-8 and TRBJ1-5, is GAGVSQSPRYKVAKRGQDVALRCDPISGHVSLFWYQQALGQGPEFLTYFQNEAQLDKSGLPSDRFFAERPEGSVSTLKIQRTQQEDSAVYLCASSLRRVGGNQPQHFGDGTRLSIL.